This record covers a single T cell receptor beta chain. TCRdb itself ran the PCR reads through MiXCR, one entry per CDR3 protein. The sample shows about 20,000 distinct CDR3 sequences, about half of them seen only once. This entry is derived from a study of CD4 and CD8 cells across lung adenocarcinoma regions. The CDR3 loop spans 15 amino acids. From germline, CDR1 is MNHNS and CDR2 SASEGT. Trimming pared 7 bases from V and 6 bases from J, leaving 18 bases between. The patients had localized lung adenocarcinoma, a non-small cell subtype. The chain employs TRBV6-1 and TRBJ2-2; perhaps TRBD1 as D (5 bases). Sequenced material: CD8+ T cells from the center of a lung tumor. This receptor was taken from a female donor with lung adenocarcinoma. The CD4 and CD8 labels of this study may be unreliable. The CDR3 DNA follows: TGTGCCAGCACCGGAAGGGGCGGCGTGCCCGGGGAGCTGTTTTTT. This gives the protein CASTGRGGVPGELFF.